This is a list of T cell receptor beta chains from one sample in a study of blood T cells in healthy people across ages. TCRdb used MiXCR to reprocess the 5' RACE reads, holding one entry per CDR3 protein. The sample records 1.4 million or so distinct CDR3 sequences, about 42% being singletons. The specimen was blood. Receptor source: a woman under 30 in good health. CDR3s include the opening cysteine and the closing phenylalanine or tryptophan. Each record gives: CDR3 protein, CDR3 DNA, D gene, V gene, clone size, J gene. D genes are given only for firm matches. The size entry is marked missing in some rows and otherwise reads once, few, many or a size class.

cdr3_aa: CASSLEGIGGTVGFF
cdr3_nt: TGCGCCAGCAGCTTGGAAGGGATTGGTGGGACGGTAGGGTTCTTC
d_call: .
v_call: TRBV5-1
clone_size: .
j_call: TRBJ2-1

cdr3_aa: CSVSGRSTYEQYF
cdr3_nt: TGCAGCGTCTCGGGACGGTCGACCTACGAGCAGTACTTC
d_call: .
v_call: TRBV29-1
clone_size: .
j_call: TRBJ2-7

cdr3_aa: CASSQDEGAGSYNEQFF
cdr3_nt: TGCGCCAGCAGCCAAGATGAGGGGGCGGGTTCCTACAATGAGCAGTTCTTC
d_call: TRBD1
v_call: TRBV4-3
clone_size: few
j_call: TRBJ2-1

cdr3_aa: CASSQVDGDMNTEAFF
cdr3_nt: TGCGCCAGCAGCCAAGTGGACGGTGACATGAACACTGAAGCTTTCTTT
d_call: .
v_call: TRBV4-1
clone_size: .
j_call: TRBJ1-1

cdr3_aa: CASSLRNRGPEAFF
cdr3_nt: TGTGCCAGCAGCTTAAGAAACAGGGGGCCTGAAGCTTTCTTT
d_call: TRBD1
v_call: TRBV11-2
clone_size: .
j_call: TRBJ1-1

cdr3_aa: CSDLDRANTEAFF
cdr3_nt: TGCAGCGATTTAGACAGGGCGAACACTGAAGCTTTCTTT
d_call: TRBD1
v_call: TRBV29-1
clone_size: .
j_call: TRBJ1-1

cdr3_aa: CATLPLGTGEQFF
cdr3_nt: TGTGCCACTCTCCCCCTGGGTACAGGTGAGCAGTTCTTC
d_call: .
v_call: TRBV19
clone_size: .
j_call: TRBJ2-1

cdr3_aa: CASSQDRPIFRDTEAFF
cdr3_nt: TGTGCCAGCAGCCAAGATCGACCCATATTCCGGGACACTGAAGCTTTCTTT
d_call: .
v_call: TRBV4-2
clone_size: few
j_call: TRBJ1-1

cdr3_aa: CASSAPRGSEETQYF
cdr3_nt: TGTGCCAGCAGTGCCCCCCGTGGGTCCGAAGAGACCCAGTACTTC
d_call: .
v_call: TRBV28
clone_size: .
j_call: TRBJ2-5

cdr3_aa: CASSLGQWSEQYF
cdr3_nt: TGTGCCAGCAGCTTGGGACAGTGGAGCGAGCAGTACTTC
d_call: TRBD1
v_call: TRBV7-9
clone_size: .
j_call: TRBJ2-7

cdr3_aa: CASSSDRAMPPLQETQYF
cdr3_nt: TGTGCCAGCAGCTCCGACAGGGCAATGCCACCCCTTCAAGAGACCCAGTACTTC
d_call: TRBD1
v_call: TRBV12-3/TRBV12-4
clone_size: few
j_call: TRBJ2-5

cdr3_aa: CASRRGLAGAGNEQFF
cdr3_nt: TGTGCCAGCAGACGAGGACTAGCGGGGGCAGGCAATGAGCAGTTCTTC
d_call: TRBD2
v_call: TRBV12-3/TRBV12-4
clone_size: few
j_call: TRBJ2-1

cdr3_aa: CSVPGRVSYEQYF
cdr3_nt: TGCAGCGTTCCCGGGAGGGTCTCCTACGAGCAGTACTTC
d_call: TRBD2
v_call: TRBV29-1
clone_size: few
j_call: TRBJ2-7

cdr3_aa: CASRAGSGSIHEQFF
cdr3_nt: TGTGCCAGCCGTGCCGGCAGTGGGAGCATCCATGAGCAGTTCTTC
d_call: .
v_call: TRBV27
clone_size: .
j_call: TRBJ2-1

cdr3_aa: CASSDVRATGELFF
cdr3_nt: TGTGCCAGCAGTGATGTCAGGGCCACCGGGGAGCTGTTTTTT
d_call: .
v_call: TRBV25-1
clone_size: .
j_call: TRBJ2-2

cdr3_aa: CSATTGTGYAF
cdr3_nt: TGCAGTGCCACAACAGGGACGGGCTACGCCTTC
d_call: .
v_call: TRBV20-1
clone_size: .
j_call: TRBJ1-2

cdr3_aa: CASSVADYGYTF
cdr3_nt: TGTGCCAGCAGCGTAGCGGACTATGGCTACACCTTC
d_call: .
v_call: TRBV9
clone_size: few
j_call: TRBJ1-2

cdr3_aa: CASSSWPGDYEQYF
cdr3_nt: TGCGCCAGCAGCTCCTGGCCGGGCGACTACGAGCAGTACTTC
d_call: .
v_call: TRBV5-1
clone_size: few
j_call: TRBJ2-7

cdr3_aa: CAIRGGWGQPQHF
cdr3_nt: TGTGCCATCAGAGGGGGTTGGGGACAGCCCCAGCATTTT
d_call: .
v_call: TRBV10-3
clone_size: .
j_call: TRBJ1-5

cdr3_aa: CSASPGQGKETQYF
cdr3_nt: TGCAGTGCTTCGCCGGGACAGGGGAAGGAGACCCAGTACTTC
d_call: TRBD1
v_call: TRBV20-1
clone_size: .
j_call: TRBJ2-5

cdr3_aa: CASRGVAAAYEQYF
cdr3_nt: TGTGCCAGCAGAGGTGTAGCGGCAGCCTACGAGCAGTACTTC
d_call: .
v_call: TRBV6-2/TRBV6-3
clone_size: few
j_call: TRBJ2-7

cdr3_aa: CASSQDRWGSYEQYF
cdr3_nt: TGCGCCAGCAGCCAAGATCGATGGGGGTCATACGAGCAGTACTTC
d_call: .
v_call: TRBV4-3
clone_size: few
j_call: TRBJ2-7